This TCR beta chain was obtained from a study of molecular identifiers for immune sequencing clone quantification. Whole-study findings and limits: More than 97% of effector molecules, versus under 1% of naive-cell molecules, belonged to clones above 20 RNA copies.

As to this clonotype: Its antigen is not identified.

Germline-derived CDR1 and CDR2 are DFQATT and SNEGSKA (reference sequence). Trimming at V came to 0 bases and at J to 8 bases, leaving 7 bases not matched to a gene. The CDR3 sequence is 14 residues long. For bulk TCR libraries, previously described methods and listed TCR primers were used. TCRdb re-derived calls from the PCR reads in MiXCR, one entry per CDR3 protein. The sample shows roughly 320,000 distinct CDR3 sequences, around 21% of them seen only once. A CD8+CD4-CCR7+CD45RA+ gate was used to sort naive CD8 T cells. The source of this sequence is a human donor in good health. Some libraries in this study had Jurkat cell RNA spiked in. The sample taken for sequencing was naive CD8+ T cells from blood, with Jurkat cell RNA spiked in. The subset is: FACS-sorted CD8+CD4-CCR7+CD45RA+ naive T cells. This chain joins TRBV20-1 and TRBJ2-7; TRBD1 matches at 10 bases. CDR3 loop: CSARDRDRGFKQYF. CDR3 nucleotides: TGCAGTGCTAGAGATCGGGACAGGGGATTCAAGCAGTACTTC.